The following is a T cell receptor (beta chain) sequence with its context. This record belongs to a study of T cell changes during pregnancy in multiple sclerosis. Using immunoSEQ multiplex PCR, the repertoire was profiled, and TCRdb retains in-frame clones only, with some absent. The profile shows around 30,000 clones, about 92% of them singletons. This TCR was recovered from a female donor with multiple sclerosis, enrolled in a pregnancy study. Specimen: CD4+ T cells from peripheral blood mononuclear cells, collected after pregnancy.

This CDR3 reads CSVAYTGTGGSEAFF. CDR3 bases: TGCAGCGTTGCTTACACCGGGACAGGGGGCTCTGAAGCTTTCTTT. This chain connects TRBV29-1 to TRBJ1-1; 12 bases align to TRBD1. The trim removed 4 bases at V and 6 bases at J, leaving 9 bases unmatched. Germline CDR1 and CDR2: SQVTM and ANQGSEA. The CDR3 is made up of 15 amino acids.